Listed here are 3 T cell receptor beta chains from one sample, sequenced in a study of cytomegalovirus exposure and HLA in healthy donors. With 60 Vbeta and 13 Jbeta primers, the PCR was carried out. Repertoires were generated with immunoSEQ multiplex PCR, while TCRdb's copy carries only in-frame clones and drops some. Of under 200,000 clones listed, 80% to 85% are singletons. Sequences were obtained from PBMCs. These receptors originate from a woman aged 18-29 years in good health and CMV-seronegative.

The V and J genes are TRBV5-4 and TRBJ2-3, with D tentatively TRBD1 (5 bases). CDR1 is SGHNT and CDR2 is YYREEE in the germline V gene (reference sequence). The CDR3 consists of 15 residues. The V end was cut by 0 bases, the J end by 0 bases, with 8 bases between. CDR3 sequence reads: CASSLEPGSTDTQYF. The CDR3 DNA reads as TGTGCCAGCAGCTTGGAACCAGGGAGCACAGATACGCAGTATTTT.

As regards this clone: At one end the junction does not follow the germline gene, possibly because of a read error. This sequence joins TRBV5-1 and TRBJ2-2; the D gene is possibly TRBD2 (6 bases). Per germline, CDR1 SGHRS and CDR2 YFSETQ. The CDR3 sequence is 15 residues long. The CDR3 nucleotides are TGCGCCAGCAGCCAAGTGACAGATAACACCGGGGGGCTGTTTTTT. Translated, it gives CASSQVTDNTGGLFF.

J is TRBJ2-1 and V is TRBV19; a weak D match, TRBD1 (5 bases). Per germline, CDR1 LNHDA and CDR2 SQIVND (reference sequence). This CDR3 is 15 amino acids long. Deletions cut 2 bases from V and 4 bases from J, with 12 bases between. CDR3 in DNA: TGTGCCAGTAGTATATCAGGACAACCTTACAATGAGCAGTTCTTC. This sequence encodes CASSISGQPYNEQFF. The whole variable domain, filled in from reference TRBV19 and TRBJ2-1, reads DGGITQSPKYLFRKEGQNVTLSCEQNLNHDAMYWYRQDPGQGLRLIYYSQIVNDFQKGDIAEGYSVSREKKESFPLTVTSAQKNPTAFYLCASSISGQPYNEQFFGPGTRLTVL.